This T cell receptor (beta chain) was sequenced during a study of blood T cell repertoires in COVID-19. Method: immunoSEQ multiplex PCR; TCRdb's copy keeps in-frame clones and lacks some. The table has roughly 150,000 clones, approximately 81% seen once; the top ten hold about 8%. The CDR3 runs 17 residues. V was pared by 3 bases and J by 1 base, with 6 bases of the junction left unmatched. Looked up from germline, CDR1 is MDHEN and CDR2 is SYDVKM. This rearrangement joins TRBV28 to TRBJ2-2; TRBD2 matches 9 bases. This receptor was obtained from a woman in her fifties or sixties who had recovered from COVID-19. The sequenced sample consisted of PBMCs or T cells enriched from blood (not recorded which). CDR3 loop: CASSFPGLAENTGELFF. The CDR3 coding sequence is TGTGCCAGCAGTTTCCCGGGACTAGCTGAGAACACCGGGGAGCTGTTTTTT.